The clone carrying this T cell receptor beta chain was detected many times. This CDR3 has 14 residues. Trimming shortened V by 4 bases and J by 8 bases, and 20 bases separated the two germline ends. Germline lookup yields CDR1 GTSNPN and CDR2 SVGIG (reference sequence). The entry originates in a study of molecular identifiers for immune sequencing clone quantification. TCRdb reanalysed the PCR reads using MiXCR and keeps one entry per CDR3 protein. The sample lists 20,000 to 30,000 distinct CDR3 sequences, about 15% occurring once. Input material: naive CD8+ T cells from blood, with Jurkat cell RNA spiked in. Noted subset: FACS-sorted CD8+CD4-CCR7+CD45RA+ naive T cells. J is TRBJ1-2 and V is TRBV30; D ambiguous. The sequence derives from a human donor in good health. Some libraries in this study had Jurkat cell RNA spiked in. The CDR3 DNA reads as TGTGCCTGGACCCCGGCCAGCCCGGTGGAGGGCTACACCTTC. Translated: CAWTPASPVEGYTF.